The subject of this entry is one TCR beta chain. This sample was taken from a study of blood T cell repertoires in COVID-19. The overall study: Samples came from the United States, Italy and Spain, spanning acute and convalescent COVID-19. T cells, B-cell-depleted T cells, or PBMCs supplied cDNA or gDNA.

There are 12 residues in the CDR3. Germline loops: CDR1 SGHRS, CDR2 YFSETQ. Trimming took off 8 bases at V and 3 bases at J, with 12 bases between the two ends. Original processing notes: Amplification with reference gene primers provided the estimates of nucleated cell counts. The assay was immunoSEQ multiplex PCR, and TCRdb's table has in-frame clones only and misses some. The DNA gave D and trimming, while V, J and clone size come from that table. The sample includes 130,000 to 150,000 clones, 88% seen only once; the top ten take roughly a tenth. This sequence originates from a man between 50 and 59 years old with active or convalescent COVID-19. Sequencing used peripheral blood. This chain links TRBV5-1 with TRBJ2-7; D remains ambiguous. CDR3: CASTGSNYEQYF. The CDR3 DNA sequence: TGCGCCAGTACCGGGTCCAACTACGAGCAGTACTTC. Combining the CDR3 with reference TRBV5-1 and TRBJ2-7 gives the whole variable domain KAGVTQTPRYLIKTRGQQVTLSCSPISGHRSVSWYQQTPGQGLQFLFEYFSETQRNKGNFPGRFSGRQFSNSRSEMNVSTLELGDSALYLCASTGSNYEQYFGPGTRLTVT.